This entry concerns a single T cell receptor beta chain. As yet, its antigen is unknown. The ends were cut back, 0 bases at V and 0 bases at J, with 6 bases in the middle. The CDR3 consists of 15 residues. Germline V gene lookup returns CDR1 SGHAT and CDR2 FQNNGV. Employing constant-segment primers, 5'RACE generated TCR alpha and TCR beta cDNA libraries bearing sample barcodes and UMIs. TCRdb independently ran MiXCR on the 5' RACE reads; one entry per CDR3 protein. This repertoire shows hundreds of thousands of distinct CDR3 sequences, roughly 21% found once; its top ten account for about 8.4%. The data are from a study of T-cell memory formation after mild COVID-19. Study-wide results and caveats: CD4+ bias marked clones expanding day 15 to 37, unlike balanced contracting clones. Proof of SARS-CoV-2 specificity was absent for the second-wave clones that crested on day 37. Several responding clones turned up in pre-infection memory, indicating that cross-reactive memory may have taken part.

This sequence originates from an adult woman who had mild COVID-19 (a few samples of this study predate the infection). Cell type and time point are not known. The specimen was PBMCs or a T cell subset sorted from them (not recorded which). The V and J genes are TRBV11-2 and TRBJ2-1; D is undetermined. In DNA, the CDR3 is TGTGCCAGCAGCTTAGAGTTCAGCTCCTACAATGAGCAGTTCTTC. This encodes CASSLEFSSYNEQFF.